This T cell receptor (beta chain) was identified in a study of monozygotic twins with cystic fibrosis. Turning to the study itself: Library input was three micrograms of fragmented DNA, with about 15 PCR cycles.

Regarding the study as a whole: Median Simpson clonality of approximately 0.01 suggested naive T cells predominated.

Profiling relied on immunoSEQ multiplex PCR, and the TCRdb table lists in-frame clones only, not all of them. The table has tens of thousands of clones, approximately 90% seen once. This clone has only a few counts. Its antigen is unidentified. The germline V and J ends were trimmed by 5 bases and 8 bases, with 6 bases remaining between them. The germline V gene encodes CDR1 SEHNR and CDR2 FQNEAQ (reference sequence). The CDR3 sequence is 11 residues long. This clonotype originated in a girl aged 2 to 10 with cystic fibrosis. The J gene is TRBJ1-4, the V gene TRBV7-9; D not resolved. Sequenced: blood. The DNA of the CDR3 is TGTGCCAGCAGCCCGGGGGAAAAACTGTTTTTT. It is translated as CASSPGEKLFF.